This TCR beta chain was profiled in a study of low-dose radiotherapy and immunotherapy resistance in tumors. As concerns this clonotype: This is likely an artifact of a read error, given a far larger clone one base away.

With TRAV- and TRBV-specific primers, first-strand cDNA was made, covering the alpha and beta chains. The TCRs were subjected to amplification over approximately 19 PCR cycles employing a constant-region primer in conjunction with a V-primer adapter. Each CDR3 protein is one row after TCRdb ran MiXCR on the reads. The table has 57,000 or so distinct CDR3 sequences, approximately 25% seen once. Time point indicated: before trial treatment. CDR3 length: 14 residues. The source was PBMCs, collected before treatment. This chain joins TRBV26 and TRBJ2-7; no check of the table's D call, TRBD1, against the DNA was made. TRBV26 is annotated as a pseudogene. The receptor was derived from a male donor with prostate cancer. The CDR3 loop is CASSFGGSNNEQYF. The CDR3 nucleotides are TGTGCCAGCAGTTTCGGGGGATCTAACAATGAGCAGTACTTC.